Each of the 10 T cell receptor beta chains below was sequenced from the same sample in a study of blood T cell repertoires in COVID-19. Sequencing was performed with immunoSEQ multiplex PCR; in TCRdb, only in-frame clones are kept and a portion is missing. The table has approximately 68,000 clones, around nine tenths seen once. Sample: peripheral blood. All receptors come from a woman aged 55-69 years with acute or convalescent COVID-19.

In this sample, this clone turned up once. The chain combines TRBV7-9 with TRBJ1-6; 9 positions match TRBD1. This CDR3 region has 15 residues. Germline lookup yields CDR1 SEHNR and CDR2 FQNEAQ (reference sequence). With V trimmed by 5 bases and J by 7 bases, 6 bases remained unmatched. In DNA, the CDR3 is TGTGCCAGCAGCGCACGACAGGGGGGGAATTCACCCCTCCACTTT. Translation: CASSARQGGNSPLHF.

CDR3 amino acids: CASSKDRGRSEAFF. CDR3 DNA sequence: TGTGCCAGCAGCAAGGACAGGGGGAGATCAGAAGCTTTCTTT. The chain employs TRBV7-2 and TRBJ1-1, with TRBD1 identical over 10 bases. The V and J ends lost 5 bases and 8 bases, in that order; junction bases with no gene match: 8. CDR1 is SGHTA, CDR2 FQGNSA, per germline. This CDR3 region has 14 residues.

This clone was seen a single time. The DNA for the CDR3 is TGCGCCAGCAGCCAAGACGGTCGGACTTCTAATGAGCAGTTCTTC. It yields the protein CASSQDGRTSNEQFF. The genes are TRBV4-1 and TRBJ2-1; tentative D call: TRBD2 (5 bases). Germline CDR1 is MGHRA and CDR2 is YSYEKL. The ends were cut back, 0 bases at V and 7 bases at J, with 13 bases in the middle. The CDR3 runs to 15 residues.

This clone was observed a few times. V and J are TRBV7-9 and TRBJ2-1, with TRBD2 as a possible D gene (5 bases). V lost 5 bases and J lost 8, with 13 bases in between. The CDR3 has 13 residues. Germline V CDR1 and CDR2: SEHNR, FQNEAQ (reference sequence). The CDR3 bases are TGTGCCAGCAGCCACCCCTTGAGGGATGAGCAGTTCTTC. Its translation is CASSHPLRDEQFF.

V is TRBV2 and J is TRBJ2-1, with 13 bases lining up with TRBD2. Germline CDR1 and CDR2: SNHLY and FYNNEI. The J segment lost 5 bases and the V segment lost 11 bases, leaving 6 bases of the junction unmatched. CDR3 size: 14 residues. The CDR3 loop reads CAGWGLAGHNEQFF. For the CDR3, the DNA is TGTGCCGGATGGGGACTAGCGGGGCACAATGAGCAGTTCTTC. Combining the CDR3 with reference TRBV2 and TRBJ2-1 gives the whole variable domain EPEVTQTPSHQVTQMGQEVILRCVPISNHLYFYWYRQILGQKVEFLVSFYNNEISEKSEIFDDQFSVERPDGSNFTLKIRSTKLEDSAMYFCAGWGLAGHNEQFFGPGTRLTVL.

This chain joins TRBV11-3 and TRBJ2-7, with 7 positions matching TRBD1. The CDR3 covers 17 residues. V trimming: 1 base; J trimming: 5 bases; junction bases outside the gene matches: 14. CDR1 is SGHNT and CDR2 is YENEEA in the germline V gene. The CDR3 DNA reads TGTGCCAGCAGCTTAGTACCAGGGGGATGGGGATTTGACGAGCAGTACTTC. It yields the protein CASSLVPGGWGFDEQYF.

The chain joins TRBV12-5 to TRBJ2-1, with a possible D match to TRBD1 (6 bases). Looked up from germline, CDR1 is LGHNT and CDR2 is FRNRAP. This CDR3 is built from 14 residues. The V end lost 0 bases, the J end lost 10 bases, and 13 bases lay between the germline ends. CDR3 in amino acids: CASGLVQGFWEQFF. For the CDR3, the DNA is TGTGCTAGTGGTTTGGTCCAGGGGTTCTGGGAGCAGTTCTTC. Together with reference TRBV12-5 and TRBJ2-1, the CDR3 gives the full variable domain: DARVTQTPRHKVTEMGQEVTMRCQPILGHNTVFWYRQTMMQGLELLAYFRNRAPLDDSGMPKDRFSAEMPDATLATLKIQPSEPRDSAVYFCASGLVQGFWEQFFGPGTRLTVL.

V gene TRBV6-5 combines with J gene TRBJ1-1; the D is unclear. The V gene lost 8 bases and the J gene lost 3 bases, with 16 bases spanning the gap. Germline CDR1 is MNHEY and CDR2 is SVGAGI. The CDR3 sequence is 14 residues long. The CDR3 is CASAIAGDDTEAFF. CDR3 bases: TGTGCCAGCGCGATCGCGGGCGACGACACTGAAGCTTTCTTT.

The chain combines TRBV2 with TRBJ1-4; 8 bases match TRBD1. Trimming removed 7 bases from V and 3 bases from J; junction bases left unmatched: 4. The CDR3 loop spans 14 amino acids. Per the germline V gene, CDR1 is SNHLY and CDR2 is FYNNEI. This chain's CDR3 is CASIQGAPNEKLFF. The CDR3 DNA is TGTGCCAGCATTCAGGGGGCGCCTAATGAAAAACTGTTTTTT.

This clone was observed once. The J gene is TRBJ1-5, the V gene TRBV29-1, with D unresolved. Germline loops: CDR1 SQVTM, CDR2 ANQGSEA. V lost 5 bases and J 2 bases, leaving 16 bases between the germline ends. The CDR3 sequence is 15 residues long. The CDR3 DNA sequence: TGCAGCGTTTCAGACGGGTTCCTAGGCAATCAGCCCCAGCATTTT. Its translation is CSVSDGFLGNQPQHF.